What follows are 5 T cell receptor beta chains derived from one specimen sequenced in a study of blood T cell repertoires in COVID-19. TCRdb keeps only in-frame clones here, not all; method: immunoSEQ multiplex PCR. The data contain roughly 120,000 clones, around 85% of them singletons. Sequencing was performed on peripheral blood. The receptors were sampled from an elderly woman with COVID-19, enrolled during active disease.

The genes are TRBV6-5 and TRBJ1-4; D uncertain. Per the germline V gene, CDR1 is MNHEY and CDR2 is SVGAGI. The CDR3 runs to 10 residues. Trimming removed 11 bases at V and 8 bases at J, with 9 bases between. The CDR3 nucleotides are TGTGCCGCCGGGGAAGAAAAACTGTTTTTT. Translated: CAAGEEKLFF.

The V gene is TRBV11-1, the J gene TRBJ2-5, with a weak D call TRBD1 (5 bases). Germline assignment: CDR1 SGHAT and CDR2 FQDESV (reference sequence). There are 13 residues in the CDR3. V was cut by 6 bases and J by 3 bases, with 11 bases left in between. CDR3 sequence reads: CASSDSGKETQYF. The CDR3 DNA reads TGTGCCAGCAGTGACAGTGGTAAAGAGACCCAGTACTTC.

V gene TRBV6-5 combines with J gene TRBJ2-1; 10 bases agree with TRBD2. CDR1 and CDR2 from the germline V gene are MNHEY and SVGAGI. V lost 4 bases to trimming and J lost 4 bases; unmatched junction nucleotides: 7. This CDR3 has 16 residues. The CDR3 nucleotides are TGTGCCAGCAGTTTCTTTGAGACTAGCGGGTACAATGAGCAGTTCTTC. It encodes CASSFFETSGYNEQFF.

This clone was detected a few times. The chain couples TRBV6-2 or TRBV6-3 to TRBJ1-6; maybe TRBD1 (6 bases). V gave up 2 bases and J gave up 11 bases, with 10 bases separating them. CDR1 and CDR2 from the germline V gene are MNHEY and SVGEGT. The CDR3 totals 13 residues. The CDR3 loop reads CASSYTGFAPLHF. The DNA for the CDR3 is TGTGCCAGCAGTTACACAGGGTTTGCACCCCTCCACTTT.

This chain joins TRBV19 and TRBJ1-5; the D gene is possibly TRBD1 (5 bases). Germline-derived CDR1 and CDR2 are LNHDA and SQIVND (reference sequence). This CDR3 region has 13 residues. V was cut by 6 bases and J by 5 bases, with 11 bases left in between. CDR3 residues: CASRARQHQPQHF. The CDR3 bases are TGTGCCAGTAGAGCTAGACAGCATCAGCCCCAGCATTTT. The entire variable domain, with the rest obtained from reference TRBV19 and TRBJ1-5, is as follows: DGGITQSPKYLFRKEGQNVTLSCEQNLNHDAMYWYRQDPGQGLRLIYYSQIVNDFQKGDIAEGYSVSREKKESFPLTVTSAQKNPTAFYLCASRARQHQPQHFGDGTRLSIL.